This is a list of T cell receptor beta chains from one sample in a study of cytomegalovirus exposure and HLA in healthy donors. Using immunoSEQ multiplex PCR, the repertoire was profiled, and TCRdb retains in-frame clones only, with some absent. The sample totals approximately 110,000 clones. The sequenced sample consisted of PBMCs. Source of these receptors: a man aged 40-50 years in good health and CMV-seronegative. Each CDR3 is given with its conserved first and last residue. Each record gives: J gene, V gene, D gene, CDR3 DNA, CDR3 protein. D genes are given only for firm matches.

j_gene: TRBJ1-1
v_gene: TRBV9
d_gene: NA
CDR3nt: TGTGCCAGCAGCTCGGCCAGGGCGTCCACTGAAGCTTTCTTT
CDR3aa: CASSSARASTEAFF

j_gene: TRBJ2-1
v_gene: TRBV5-1
d_gene: TRBD2
CDR3nt: TGCGCCAGCAGCTTGTCGCCGGGACTAGCTATCTACAATGAGCAGTTCTTC
CDR3aa: CASSLSPGLAIYNEQFF

j_gene: TRBJ2-3
v_gene: TRBV5-1
d_gene: NA
CDR3nt: TGCGCCAGCAGCCTAGCTACAGGAGGGCCAGATACGCAGTATTTT
CDR3aa: CASSLATGGPDTQYF

j_gene: TRBJ1-5
v_gene: TRBV30
d_gene: TRBD1
CDR3nt: TGTGCCTGGAGTACAGGGGAGGATCAGCCCCAGCATTTT
CDR3aa: CAWSTGEDQPQHF

j_gene: TRBJ2-3
v_gene: TRBV30
d_gene: TRBD2
CDR3nt: TGTGCCTGGAGTGTACACAGCGGCGGGAGCATCACAGATACGCAGTATTTT
CDR3aa: CAWSVHSGGSITDTQYF

j_gene: TRBJ1-4
v_gene: TRBV11-3
d_gene: NA
CDR3nt: TGTGCCAGCAGCTCAGAGGGGGGTCTTTCTCCGGTTAATGAAAAACTGTTTTTT
CDR3aa: CASSSEGGLSPVNEKLFF

j_gene: TRBJ2-3
v_gene: TRBV5-6
d_gene: NA
CDR3nt: TGTGCCAGCATCTCAGGGTATCTAAGCACAGATACGCAGTATTTT
CDR3aa: CASISGYLSTDTQYF

j_gene: TRBJ2-1
v_gene: TRBV7-9
d_gene: NA
CDR3nt: TGTGCCAGCAGCCCCTTAGGGGGACCCTACAATGAGCAGTTCTTC
CDR3aa: CASSPLGGPYNEQFF

j_gene: TRBJ2-7
v_gene: TRBV5-6
d_gene: TRBD2
CDR3nt: TGTGCCAGCAGCTTGGGGCGGGGGAGAGGCTACGAGCAGTACTTC
CDR3aa: CASSLGRGRGYEQYF

j_gene: TRBJ2-3
v_gene: TRBV2
d_gene: TRBD2
CDR3nt: TGTGCCAGCAGCAGGACTAGCGGGTCAGATACGCAGTATTTT
CDR3aa: CASSRTSGSDTQYF

j_gene: TRBJ2-5
v_gene: TRBV10-3
d_gene: NA
CDR3nt: TGTGCCATCAGCCAGGGGTGGCAAGAGACCCAGTACTTC
CDR3aa: CAISQGWQETQYF

j_gene: TRBJ1-1
v_gene: TRBV5-4
d_gene: NA
CDR3nt: TGTGCCAGCAGCCTGGATTCGCGCACTGAAGCTTTCTTT
CDR3aa: CASSLDSRTEAFF

j_gene: TRBJ2-7
v_gene: TRBV7-6
d_gene: NA
CDR3nt: TGTGCCAGCAGTCGGGAGCGTGGAGAGCAGTACTTC
CDR3aa: CASSRERGEQYF

j_gene: TRBJ1-2
v_gene: TRBV7-3
d_gene: NA
CDR3nt: TGTGCCAGCAGCTTACATCCCTCGCGGGATAACTATGGCTACACCTTC
CDR3aa: CASSLHPSRDNYGYTF

j_gene: TRBJ1-1
v_gene: TRBV7-2
d_gene: NA
CDR3nt: TGTGCCAGCAGCTCCCTCAGGGTCACTGAAGCTTTCTTT
CDR3aa: CASSSLRVTEAFF

j_gene: TRBJ2-7
v_gene: TRBV5-1
d_gene: NA
CDR3nt: TGCGCCAGCAGCTCCCAGGGAGGCTACGAGCAGTACTTC
CDR3aa: CASSSQGGYEQYF

j_gene: TRBJ2-7
v_gene: TRBV10-2
d_gene: NA
CDR3nt: TGCGCCAGTCCCCCGGTCTACGAGCAGTACTTC
CDR3aa: CASPPVYEQYF

j_gene: TRBJ2-7
v_gene: TRBV5-4
d_gene: NA
CDR3nt: TGTGCCAGCAGCTTCGTCGGGAGTAGAAACGAGCAGTACTTC
CDR3aa: CASSFVGSRNEQYF

j_gene: TRBJ1-2
v_gene: TRBV11-2
d_gene: NA
CDR3nt: TGTGCCAGCAGCCCCGCGGGGGGATGGACCTTGAACTATGGCTACACCTTC
CDR3aa: CASSPAGGWTLNYGYTF

j_gene: TRBJ1-1
v_gene: TRBV5-1
d_gene: NA
CDR3nt: TGCGCCAGCAGCGCGGAGAACACTGAAGCTTTCTTT
CDR3aa: CASSAENTEAFF

j_gene: TRBJ2-6
v_gene: TRBV2
d_gene: NA
CDR3nt: TGTGCCAGCAGTGTCAGTTCACGAGGGTCTGGGGCCAACGTCCTGACTTTC
CDR3aa: CASSVSSRGSGANVLTF

j_gene: TRBJ1-2
v_gene: TRBV15
d_gene: TRBD1
CDR3nt: TGTGCCACCAGCAGAGATCTCGGGACAGGGGAGGGTGGCTACACCTTC
CDR3aa: CATSRDLGTGEGGYTF

j_gene: TRBJ2-7
v_gene: TRBV6-5
d_gene: TRBD1
CDR3nt: TGTGCCAGCAGTTACTTCGGAGGGGACAGGCCCTACGAGCAGTACTTC
CDR3aa: CASSYFGGDRPYEQYF

j_gene: TRBJ1-1
v_gene: TRBV13
d_gene: NA
CDR3nt: TGTGCCAGCAGCCAGAGACAGACAGTGAACACTGAAGCTTTCTTT
CDR3aa: CASSQRQTVNTEAFF

j_gene: TRBJ2-7
v_gene: TRBV10-3
d_gene: TRBD2
CDR3nt: TGTGCCATCAGTGGGGGAGCTAGCGGGGCGACCTACGAGCAGTACTTC
CDR3aa: CAISGGASGATYEQYF

j_gene: TRBJ2-5
v_gene: TRBV5-6
d_gene: NA
CDR3nt: TGTGCCAGCAGCTTGGGGAATTCGGGGGCCCAGTACTTC
CDR3aa: CASSLGNSGAQYF

j_gene: TRBJ2-4
v_gene: TRBV28
d_gene: NA
CDR3nt: TGTGCCAGCAGGCCTCCGGGTCGCATCGGGAACATTCAGTACTTC
CDR3aa: CASRPPGRIGNIQYF

j_gene: TRBJ2-7
v_gene: TRBV5-4
d_gene: TRBD1
CDR3nt: TGTGCCAGCAGCGGGGGACAGGGCTACGAGCAGTACTTC
CDR3aa: CASSGGQGYEQYF

j_gene: TRBJ2-1
v_gene: TRBV7-9
d_gene: TRBD2
CDR3nt: TGTGCCAGCAGCCCCGGGACTAGCGGGAGGGCCGTCAATGAGCAGTTCTTC
CDR3aa: CASSPGTSGRAVNEQFF

j_gene: TRBJ2-3
v_gene: TRBV10-3
d_gene: TRBD2
CDR3nt: TGTGCCATCAGTGAGAGTGGGACTAGCGGCACAGATACGCAGTATTTT
CDR3aa: CAISESGTSGTDTQYF

j_gene: TRBJ2-7
v_gene: TRBV6-5
d_gene: NA
CDR3nt: TGTGCCAGCAGTTACGTCGCACCGGGCTACGAGCAGTACTTC
CDR3aa: CASSYVAPGYEQYF

j_gene: TRBJ2-7
v_gene: TRBV4-2
d_gene: TRBD2
CDR3nt: TGTGCCAGCAGCCTGGGACTAGCGGGATACGAGCAGTACTTC
CDR3aa: CASSLGLAGYEQYF

j_gene: TRBJ1-1
v_gene: TRBV7-9
d_gene: NA
CDR3nt: TGTGCCAGCAGCTCCCCAGGGGCGACTGAAGCTTTCTTT
CDR3aa: CASSSPGATEAFF

j_gene: TRBJ2-1
v_gene: TRBV11-3
d_gene: NA
CDR3nt: TGTGCCAGCAGCTTAGTCGGGTTTGTGGACAACAATGAGCAGTTCTTC
CDR3aa: CASSLVGFVDNNEQFF

j_gene: TRBJ2-2
v_gene: TRBV9
d_gene: NA
CDR3nt: TGTGCCAGTGGAGAGTTACGCGCCACAAACACCGGGGAGCTGTTTTTT
CDR3aa: CASGELRATNTGELFF

j_gene: TRBJ2-7
v_gene: TRBV9
d_gene: TRBD2
CDR3nt: TGTGCCAGCAGCGTAGTTGCTAGCGGAAGCTACGAGCAGTACTTC
CDR3aa: CASSVVASGSYEQYF

j_gene: TRBJ2-7
v_gene: TRBV7-9
d_gene: TRBD2
CDR3nt: TGTGCCAGCAGCTTAGCCGGGGGGGGGCCCACCTACGAGCAGTACTTC
CDR3aa: CASSLAGGGPTYEQYF

j_gene: TRBJ2-5
v_gene: TRBV5-1
d_gene: NA
CDR3nt: TGCGCCAGCAGCTGGGCGGGGCAAGAGACCCAGTACTTC
CDR3aa: CASSWAGQETQYF

j_gene: TRBJ1-2
v_gene: TRBV2
d_gene: NA
CDR3nt: TGTGCCAGCAGTGAAGAATACAGAGAGCGGATTATCGGCTACACCTTC
CDR3aa: CASSEEYRERIIGYTF

j_gene: TRBJ1-2
v_gene: TRBV5-4
d_gene: NA
CDR3nt: TGTGCCAGCAGCTTGGGGGGCCCTGGCTACACCTTC
CDR3aa: CASSLGGPGYTF

j_gene: TRBJ2-3
v_gene: TRBV7-9
d_gene: NA
CDR3nt: TGTGCCAGCAGCTTAACCGGATTAAGGGGGGATACGCAGTATTTT
CDR3aa: CASSLTGLRGDTQYF

j_gene: TRBJ2-7
v_gene: TRBV7-2
d_gene: NA
CDR3nt: TGTGCCAGCAGCTTAGCGCTAGTTGCAGAATACGAGCAGTACTTC
CDR3aa: CASSLALVAEYEQYF

j_gene: TRBJ2-7
v_gene: TRBV2
d_gene: TRBD2
CDR3nt: TGTGCCAGCAGCGCCCAGCGCGGGAGTGCCTCCGAGCAGTACTTC
CDR3aa: CASSAQRGSASEQYF

j_gene: TRBJ2-1
v_gene: TRBV19
d_gene: TRBD2
CDR3nt: TGTGCCAGTGGTGGGGCGGGAGGGGCCAATGAGCAGTTCTTC
CDR3aa: CASGGAGGANEQFF

j_gene: TRBJ2-1
v_gene: TRBV10-3
d_gene: NA
CDR3nt: TGTGCCATCAGCCGGGACTCCGACTCCTACAATGAGCAGTTCTTC
CDR3aa: CAISRDSDSYNEQFF

j_gene: TRBJ2-3
v_gene: TRBV5-4
d_gene: NA
CDR3nt: TGTGCCAGCACCCGCTACGGGAACACAGATACGCAGTATTTT
CDR3aa: CASTRYGNTDTQYF

j_gene: TRBJ2-7
v_gene: TRBV5-6
d_gene: TRBD2
CDR3nt: TGTGCCAGCAGCCGAGGACTAGCGGCTTACTACGAGCAGTACTTC
CDR3aa: CASSRGLAAYYEQYF

j_gene: TRBJ2-1
v_gene: TRBV27
d_gene: TRBD2
CDR3nt: TGTGCCAGCAGTTTATTCCTAGCGGGAACATTTGATGAGCAGTTCTTC
CDR3aa: CASSLFLAGTFDEQFF

j_gene: TRBJ1-2
v_gene: TRBV6-5
d_gene: NA
CDR3nt: TGTGCCAGCACCAACGACGGGGGGCGGATCTATGGCTACACCTTC
CDR3aa: CASTNDGGRIYGYTF

j_gene: TRBJ2-7
v_gene: TRBV10-2
d_gene: NA
CDR3nt: TGCGCCAGCAGTGAGTTAGGCCCCGGGATGGGGCAGTACTTC
CDR3aa: CASSELGPGMGQYF

j_gene: TRBJ2-7
v_gene: TRBV6-1
d_gene: TRBD2
CDR3nt: TGTGCCAGCAGTGCCGTGACTAGCGGTGCCGCCTACGAGCAGTACTTC
CDR3aa: CASSAVTSGAAYEQYF

j_gene: TRBJ1-1
v_gene: TRBV18
d_gene: NA
CDR3nt: TGTGCCAGCTCACTTCGAGTAGAGAACACTGAAGCTTTCTTT
CDR3aa: CASSLRVENTEAFF

j_gene: TRBJ2-1
v_gene: TRBV12-5
d_gene: TRBD2
CDR3nt: TGTGCTAGTGCCAGGACTAGCGCCCCCCAAAAGGCATGGGAGCAGTTCTTC
CDR3aa: CASARTSAPQKAWEQFF

j_gene: TRBJ2-5
v_gene: TRBV28
d_gene: TRBD2
CDR3nt: TGTGCCAGCAGTCTGGTCGGGGGGAGAGGGGAGACCCAGTACTTC
CDR3aa: CASSLVGGRGETQYF